This entry concerns a single T cell receptor (beta chain). Germline V gene lookup returns CDR1 MNHNY and CDR2 SVGAGI (reference sequence). This CDR3 contains 16 residues. Trimming took 0 bases from V and 4 from J, leaving 12 bases between them. Data came from immunoSEQ multiplex PCR; TCRdb stores just in-frame clones and leaves some out. The top ten hold over 1.5% of the sample, which has some 78,000 clones, about 96% seen once. These data come from a study of cytomegalovirus exposure and HLA in healthy donors. This clonotype was obtained from a man aged 18-30 years in good health and CMV-seropositive. The sequenced sample consisted of PBMCs. The chain recombines TRBV6-6 with TRBJ1-4; D unclear. The CDR3 coding sequence is TGTGCCAGCAGTTACTCGATTGGGCGGGGTAATGAAAAACTGTTTTTT. Its protein is CASSYSIGRGNEKLFF.